The text below deals with one T cell receptor (beta chain). What it binds is unknown. This entry is derived from a study of CD8+ T cells in alopecia areata. Whole-study results and caveats: Sequence data from scalp samples additionally include resident alphabeta T cells of normal skin. Across lesional scalp, and particularly alopecia totalis/universalis, clonality surpassed that of normal scalp.

Separation by sorting yielded CD4+ and CD8+ T cells from PBMCs. From germline, CDR1 is SGHVS and CDR2 FNYEAQ. Between the trimmed V and J ends, which lost 5 bases and 3 bases, there was a span of 17 bases. CDR3 length equals 15 residues. RNA, once extracted, was reverse transcribed into cDNA for use as the sequencing template. Sequenced by immunoSEQ multiplex PCR; TCRdb stores in-frame clones only, minus some. This sample yields roughly 120,000 clones, of which about 61% are seen a single time; 2.5% to 3.5% belongs to the top ten. The sequencing sample was made of CD4+ T cells sorted from blood. The receptor was isolated from a human donor in good health. The V and J genes are TRBV7-6 and TRBJ2-7; D possibly matches TRBD1 or TRBD2 (6 bases each). The CDR3 DNA reads as TGTGCCAGCAGCCGACAGTCGGGGGCCGGCTACGAGCAGTACTTC. Residues: CASSRQSGAGYEQYF.